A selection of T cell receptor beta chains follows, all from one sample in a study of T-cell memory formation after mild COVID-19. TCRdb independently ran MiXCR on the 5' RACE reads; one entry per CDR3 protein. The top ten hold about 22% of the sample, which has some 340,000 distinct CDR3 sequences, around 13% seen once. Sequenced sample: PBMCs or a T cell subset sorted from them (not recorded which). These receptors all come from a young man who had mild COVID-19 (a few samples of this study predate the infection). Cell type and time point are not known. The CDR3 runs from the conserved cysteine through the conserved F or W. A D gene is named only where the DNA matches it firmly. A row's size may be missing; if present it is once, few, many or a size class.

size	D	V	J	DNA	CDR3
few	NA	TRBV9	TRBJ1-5	TGTGCCAGCAGCGGAGGAGGGGGGAATCAGCCCCAGCATTTT	CASSGGGGNQPQHF
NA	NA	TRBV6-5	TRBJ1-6	TGTGCCAGCAGTGATAGGGATTCACCCCTCCACTTT	CASSDRDSPLHF
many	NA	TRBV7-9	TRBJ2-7	TGTGCCAGCAGCTCGAATTATTACGAGCAGTACTTC	CASSSNYYEQYF
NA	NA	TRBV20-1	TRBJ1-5	TGCAGTGCTAGGGACAGCAATAGCAATCAGCCCCAGCATTTT	CSARDSNSNQPQHF
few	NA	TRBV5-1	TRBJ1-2	TGCGCCAGCAGCCCGACTGGCCAGGGCAGATTGATCTATGGCTACACCTTC	CASSPTGQGRLIYGYTF
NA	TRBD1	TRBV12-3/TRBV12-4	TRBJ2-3	TGTGCCAGCAGACTACAGGGGTACACAGATACGCAGTATTTT	CASRLQGYTDTQYF
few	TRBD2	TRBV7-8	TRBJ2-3	TGTGCCAGCAGCTTAGAGTTGTTGAATGGAGTAGGGTCTAGCGGAGACACAGATACGCAGTATTTT	CASSLELLNGVGSSGDTDTQYF
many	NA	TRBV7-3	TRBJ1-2	TGTGCCAGCAGCTTTACACAGGGTGGTGGCTACACCTTC	CASSFTQGGGYTF
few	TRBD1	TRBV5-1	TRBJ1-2	TGCGCCAGCAGCGGGACAGGGGCTTATGGCTACACCTTC	CASSGTGAYGYTF
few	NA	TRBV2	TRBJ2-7	TGTGCCAGCAGCCGGCTACTAGCCTACTCCTACGAGCAGTACTTC	CASSRLLAYSYEQYF